The clone carrying this T cell receptor (beta chain) showed up just a few times. Cohort allocation depended upon clinical history that participants reported. Recovery among Cohort 3 donors was established by two negative PCRs, clearance, or symptom resolution. The data originate from a study of blood T cell repertoires in COVID-19. Study information: Nucleic acid was either cDNA or gDNA, and it came from T cells, B-cell-depleted T cells, or PBMCs.

The CDR3 runs 16 residues. After removal of 3 bases from V and 2 bases from J, the junction contained 6 bases not matched to a gene. Looked up from germline, CDR1 is LNHDA and CDR2 is SQIVND (reference sequence). Libraries were prepared by immunoSEQ multiplex PCR; TCRdb keeps only in-frame clonotypes and omits some of them. The sample contains about 270,000 clones, 85% to 90% of which appear only once. The V gene is TRBV19, the J gene TRBJ1-5, with 8 bases fitting TRBD1. Sequencing input: PBMCs or T cells enriched from blood (not recorded which). The TCR was taken from an older woman who had recovered from COVID-19. The CDR3 nucleotides read TGTGCCAGTAGTATGTCCAGGGGGCATGGCAATCAGCCCCAGCATTTT. This codes for CASSMSRGHGNQPQHF.